This paragraph covers one TCR beta chain sequence. Its antigen is not identified. The data derive from a study of T cell responses to AZD1222 COVID-19 vaccine. Method: immunoSEQ multiplex PCR; TCRdb's copy keeps in-frame clones and lacks some. The table records around 200,000 clones, 90% to 95% of them present only once. V lost 4 bases, J lost 8 bases, and 17 bases lay in between. The CDR3 extends over 14 amino acids. Germline values: CDR1 LNHDA, CDR2 SQIVND (reference sequence). Whole-study findings and limits: At study baseline, merely roughly 6 AZD1222 recipients were seropositive. Clonal diversity was possibly underestimated, and the donors were mostly white British, with more females. Regions 160-218 and 743-854 held dominance among vaccine-associated CD4 TCRs, which spanned spike.

Here the sequenced sample was peripheral blood, taken 28 days after the second AZD1222 dose. The receptor was derived from an adult who received the AZD1222 COVID-19 vaccine. The V and J genes are TRBV19 and TRBJ1-2; weak D call: TRBD1 (5 bases). DNA of the CDR3: TGTGCCAGTAGTAGTGACGGGACGGTGAGAGGCTACACCTTC. Its translation: CASSSDGTVRGYTF. Full variable domain (remainder filled in from reference TRBV19 and TRBJ1-2): DGGITQSPKYLFRKEGQNVTLSCEQNLNHDAMYWYRQDPGQGLRLIYYSQIVNDFQKGDIAEGYSVSREKKESFPLTVTSAQKNPTAFYLCASSSDGTVRGYTFGSGTRLTVV.